This T cell receptor beta chain was observed in a study of cytomegalovirus exposure and HLA in healthy donors. On the study more broadly: Later, an analysis reported that the 120 or so validation repertoires had used the same platform as the approximately 680 first-cohort repertoires.

Germline values: CDR1 SGHRS, CDR2 YFSETQ. With 4 bases removed from V and 7 bases from J, the gap between germline ends came to 21 bases. The CDR3 is made up of 16 amino acids. Profiled with immunoSEQ multiplex PCR; TCRdb holds only in-frame clones, not every one. In the table there are 250,000 to 350,000 clones, roughly 87% of which are singletons. The source is a man in his thirties or forties in good health and CMV-seronegative. The specimen sequenced was PBMCs. J is TRBJ2-1 and V is TRBV5-1; perhaps TRBD2 as D (6 bases). Here the CDR3 DNA reads TGCGCCAGCAGCGGGAGGACGCCTAGCGCCGGGAATGAGCAGTTCTTC. This translates into CASSGRTPSAGNEQFF.